Listed here are 28 T cell receptor beta chains from one sample, sequenced in a study of neoadjuvant nivolumab and ipilimumab in lung cancer. Sequencing was performed with immunoSEQ multiplex PCR; in TCRdb, only in-frame clones are kept and a portion is missing. Of some 27,000 clones listed, over 80% were seen once; the top ten hold 6% to 7%. The material was peripheral blood, obtained before neoadjuvant nivolumab, alone or with ipilimumab. The receptors stem from an adult with non-small cell lung cancer.

The chain combines TRBV4-1 with TRBJ2-1, with 10 bases fitting TRBD2. V lost 1 base, J lost 6 bases, and 3 bases stayed unmatched. Germline V lookup: CDR1 MGHRA, CDR2 YSYEKL. The CDR3 contains 15 residues. The CDR3 region is CASSQGPSGGNEQFF. Here the CDR3 DNA reads TGCGCCAGCAGCCAAGGGCCTAGCGGGGGCAATGAGCAGTTCTTC.

The sample holds one count of this clone. The chain is built from TRBV7-2 and TRBJ2-7, with D maybe TRBD1 (6 bases). V lost 5 bases and J lost 4, with 12 bases in between. The CDR3 length is 13 residues. The V gene's germline CDR1 is SGHTA and CDR2 FQGNSA. For the CDR3, the DNA is TGTGCCAGCAGCCGTGGGACATTTTACGAGCAGTACTTC. It is translated as CASSRGTFYEQYF.

The V call is TRBV4-2, the J call TRBJ1-5; D is undetermined. Germline CDR1 reads LGHNA; CDR2 reads YNFKEQ. The CDR3 has 18 residues. The V gene lost 0 bases and the J gene lost 0 bases, with 15 bases spanning the gap. This chain's CDR3 is CASSQDIQGSHSNQPQHF. The DNA for the CDR3 is TGTGCCAGCAGCCAAGATATTCAAGGTTCGCATAGCAATCAGCCCCAGCATTTT.

This chain uses TRBV10-3 with TRBJ1-2, with D unclear. The CDR3 is 15 residues long. Per germline, CDR1 ENHRY and CDR2 SYGVKD. Trimming left V 0 bases short and J 3 bases short, with 11 bases between. The CDR3 bases are TGTGCCATCAGTGAGTCCCTCAGTAGCGACTATGGCTACACCTTC. Amino acids: CAISESLSSDYGYTF.

The V gene is TRBV4-3, the J gene TRBJ2-2; maybe TRBD1 (8 bases). The CDR3 has 17 residues. The V end was cut by 0 bases, the J end by 5 bases, with 16 bases between. CDR1 LGHNA and CDR2 YSLEER come from the germline V gene. The CDR3 is CASSQDGRGRETGELFF. For the CDR3, the DNA is TGCGCCAGCAGCCAAGACGGCAGGGGGCGGGAGACCGGGGAGCTGTTTTTT.

This clone was picked up one time. An end of the junction does not agree with germline; a read error may underlie this. The rearrangement joins TRBV6-5 to TRBJ1-6; D is ambiguous. Germline CDR1 reads MNHEY; CDR2 reads SVGAGI. The length of the CDR3 is 16 residues. As DNA, the CDR3 is TGTGCCAGCACTTACACTTACCGGGCACGGAATTCACCCCTCCACTTT. Translated: CASTYTYRARNSPLHF.

Only a few counts were recorded for this clone. V usage is TRBV5-4 and J usage is TRBJ2-7, with 7 bases fitting TRBD1. With V trimmed by 7 bases and J by 6 bases, 13 bases remained unmatched. The CDR3 consists of 14 residues. Germline values: CDR1 SGHNT, CDR2 YYREEE (reference sequence). The CDR3 DNA is TGTGCCAGCCGGGGACAGATAGGCCCTGGCGAGCAGTACTTC. Translating it yields CASRGQIGPGEQYF.

The chain combines TRBV19 with TRBJ2-1; the D gene is possibly TRBD1 (6 bases). The V end was cut by 8 bases, the J end by 0 bases, with 14 bases between. The CDR3 has 15 amino acids. CDR1 is LNHDA, CDR2 SQIVND, per germline (reference sequence). The DNA for the CDR3 is TGTGCCAGTGGTAAAGGACAGAGCTCCTACAATGAGCAGTTCTTC. Translation gives CASGKGQSSYNEQFF. Full variable domain (rest looked up from reference TRBV19 and TRBJ2-1): DGGITQSPKYLFRKEGQNVTLSCEQNLNHDAMYWYRQDPGQGLRLIYYSQIVNDFQKGDIAEGYSVSREKKESFPLTVTSAQKNPTAFYLCASGKGQSSYNEQFFGPGTRLTVL.

The CDR3 DNA sequence: TGTGCCAGCAGCCAATTTTGGGGGCAGGGGGTTCTCTACGAGCAGTACTTC. Residues: CASSQFWGQGVLYEQYF. The rearrangement links TRBV16 to TRBJ2-7, with 7 positions matching TRBD1. The J segment lost 3 bases and the V segment lost 1 base, leaving 12 bases of the junction unmatched. CDR3 size: 17 residues. Germline CDR1 and CDR2: KGHSY and FQNENV.

The CDR3 here is CASSERLRGEQYF. CDR3 coding DNA: TGTGCCAGCAGTGAACGGCTTCGAGGGGAGCAGTACTTC. V gene TRBV6-1 combines with J gene TRBJ2-7, with D tentatively TRBD2 (5 bases). Looked up from germline, CDR1 is MNHNS and CDR2 is SASEGT. This CDR3 region has 13 residues. V shed 2 bases and J shed 7 bases, with 12 bases lying between them.

The chain has TRBV4-2 and TRBJ1-1, with a possible D match to TRBD1 (5 bases). The V end lost 2 bases, the J end lost 1 base, and 11 bases lay between the germline ends. The germline CDR1 and CDR2 sequences are LGHNA and YNFKEQ. The CDR3 is 15 amino acids. CDR3 nucleotide sequence: TGTGCCAGCAGCCAATCGGGACGGACGAACACTGAAGCTTTCTTT. Its protein product is CASSQSGRTNTEAFF.

The rearrangement uses TRBV4-1 and TRBJ2-1; D is possibly TRBD1 (7 bases). Germline assignment: CDR1 MGHRA and CDR2 YSYEKL. Trimming pared 4 bases from V and 0 bases from J, leaving 16 bases between. The CDR3 runs to 17 residues. This CDR3 is CASSRQGLVLSYNEQFF. In DNA, the CDR3 is TGCGCCAGCAGCCGACAGGGACTCGTTCTCTCCTACAATGAGCAGTTCTTC.

This clone was seen once. The V and J genes are TRBV7-9 and TRBJ2-3; D is unclear. Germline values: CDR1 SEHNR, CDR2 FQNEAQ (reference sequence). This CDR3 has 13 residues. V was shortened by 1 base and J by 4 bases, with 6 bases between the two germline ends. The CDR3 DNA is TGTGCCAGCAGCTTAGATGGTGCAGATACGCAGTATTTT. Protein sequence: CASSLDGADTQYF.

The chain employs TRBV7-9 and TRBJ2-7, with 9 bases identical to TRBD1. The length of the CDR3 is 15 residues. J was trimmed by 4 bases and V by 5 bases; bases with no gene match: 9. Germline V gene sequence: CDR1 SEHNR, CDR2 FQNEAQ (reference sequence). The CDR3 reads CASSKLQGASYEQYF. CDR3 coding DNA: TGTGCCAGCAGCAAATTACAGGGGGCATCGTACGAGCAGTACTTC.

This chain joins TRBV5-1 and TRBJ2-7, with 8 bases lining up with TRBD1. Germline-derived CDR1 and CDR2 are SGHRS and YFSETQ. The V segment lost 4 bases and the J segment 2 bases; nucleotides outside the gene matches: 5. This CDR3 comprises 14 residues. The CDR3 nucleotides are TGCGCCAGCAGCCTGGACAGGGTTACCTACGAGCAGTACTTC. This codes for CASSLDRVTYEQYF.

The gene calls are TRBV5-4 and TRBJ2-1, with TRBD2 as a possible D gene (5 bases). The CDR3 consists of 15 residues. With 2 bases removed from V and 9 bases from J, the gap between germline ends came to 18 bases. From germline, CDR1 is SGHNT and CDR2 YYREEE (reference sequence). The CDR3 here is CASSFLGLQDPEQFF. The CDR3 region has the DNA TGTGCCAGCAGCTTCTTAGGACTTCAAGATCCTGAGCAGTTCTTC.

The chain has TRBV28 and TRBJ1-5, with D perhaps matching TRBD1 (6 bases). Germline CDR1 is MDHEN and CDR2 is SYDVKM. Between the trimmed V and J ends, which lost 3 bases and 7 bases, there was a span of 13 bases. The CDR3 spans 14 residues. CDR3 residues: CASSLGRGDQPQHF. The CDR3 DNA follows: TGTGCCAGCAGTTTGGGCAGGGGAGACCAGCCCCAGCATTTT.

CDR3 nucleotides: TGTGCCAGCAGCCTCGGGCCGCACGAGCAGTTCTTC. Translated, it gives CASSLGPHEQFF. The V and J genes are TRBV9 and TRBJ2-1, with D hard to call. Germline CDR1 reads SGDLS; CDR2 reads YYNGEE. V gave up 4 bases and J gave up 10 bases, with 12 bases separating them. CDR3 length equals 12 residues.

This clone was seen only a few times. This chain links TRBV10-3 with TRBJ1-1, with D hard to call. Germline V CDR1 and CDR2: ENHRY, SYGVKD. V lost 2 bases, J lost 5 bases, and 6 bases lay in between. This CDR3 spans 12 amino acids. The CDR3 sequence is CAISERGTEAFF. In DNA form, the CDR3 reads TGTGCCATCAGTGAGAGAGGGACTGAAGCTTTCTTT.

This chain joins TRBV5-5 and TRBJ1-5; D gene uncertain. Trimming removed 1 base at V and 5 bases at J, with 7 bases between. CDR1 is SGHKS, CDR2 YYEKEE, per germline (reference sequence). The CDR3 has 13 amino acids. The CDR3 loop reads CASSLFRDQPQHF. CDR3 nucleotide sequence: TGTGCCAGCAGCTTGTTCAGAGATCAGCCCCAGCATTTT.

This clone was observed a single time. The V gene is TRBV7-2, the J gene TRBJ2-2, with TRBD1 identical over 8 bases. The CDR3 is made up of 17 amino acids. Germline V gene sequence: CDR1 SGHTA, CDR2 FQGNSA. Germline trimming cut 4 bases from V and 0 bases from J; bases unmatched to any gene: 7. The DNA of the CDR3 is TGTGCCAGCAGCTCCGATGACAGGGGCGCGAACACCGGGGAGCTGTTTTTT. Its protein product is CASSSDDRGANTGELFF.

This chain links TRBV19 with TRBJ1-1; D call uncertain. CDR1 and CDR2 (germline): LNHDA, SQIVND (reference sequence). V was pared by 5 bases and J by 0 bases, with 7 bases between. This CDR3 has 13 residues. CDR3 DNA sequence: TGTGCCAGTAGTGAGTGGCTGAACACTGAAGCTTTCTTT. Its protein product is CASSEWLNTEAFF.

The count of this clone is one. The rearrangement joins TRBV5-1 to TRBJ2-5, with unresolved D. The CDR3 has 14 amino acids. V lost 3 bases and J 1 base, leaving 10 bases between the germline ends. Germline CDR1 is SGHRS and CDR2 is YFSETQ. The CDR3: CASSSDLTQETQYF. The CDR3 bases are TGCGCCAGCAGCTCTGACTTAACCCAAGAGACCCAGTACTTC.

The chain links TRBV28 to TRBJ2-3; no clear D. The CDR3 runs 12 residues. Trimming shortened V by 7 bases and J by 1 base, and 6 bases separated the two germline ends. Germline values: CDR1 MDHEN, CDR2 SYDVKM. CDR3 in DNA: TGTGCCAGCACGTGGGGCACAGATACGCAGTATTTT. Residues: CASTWGTDTQYF.

The gene calls are TRBV19 and TRBJ1-5; D call uncertain. Germline CDR1 is LNHDA and CDR2 is SQIVND (reference sequence). This CDR3 is 16 amino acids long. Trimming stripped 3 bases from V and 0 bases from J, with 12 bases between. CDR3 DNA sequence: TGTGCCAGTAGTATCTACCGGCGAGATAGCAATCAGCCCCAGCATTTT. Its translation is CASSIYRRDSNQPQHF.

CDR3 coding DNA: TGCGCCAGCAGCTTGGTTCAGGGGGCCTCCTACGAGCAGTACTTC. It specifies CASSLVQGASYEQYF. V and J are TRBV5-1 and TRBJ2-7; 8 bases line up with TRBD1. With 0 bases clipped from V and 0 bases from J, the junction kept 2 bases outside the gene matches. Germline CDR1 is SGHRS and CDR2 is YFSETQ. The CDR3 extends over 15 amino acids.

The J gene is TRBJ1-3, the V gene TRBV10-3; D is uncertain. CDR1 and CDR2 (germline): ENHRY, SYGVKD. The CDR3 is made up of 13 amino acids. V was shortened by 10 bases and J by 2 bases, with 12 bases between the two germline ends. CDR3 in DNA: TGTGCCAACAACTTGGGCCCTGGAAACACCATATATTTT. Its translation: CANNLGPGNTIYF.

The chain links TRBV19 to TRBJ1-1; no firm D call. Germline V CDR1 and CDR2: LNHDA, SQIVND (reference sequence). The CDR3 contains 11 residues. V was clipped by 5 bases and J by 8 bases, with 9 bases between them. The CDR3 protein is CASSGIPEAFF. CDR3 nucleotide sequence: TGTGCCAGTAGTGGAATACCCGAAGCTTTCTTT.